This TCR beta chain was sequenced for a study of blood T cell repertoires in COVID-19. The germline gives CDR1 LGHNA, CDR2 YNFKEQ. This CDR3 spans 14 amino acids. The ends lost 3 bases at V and 5 bases at J; junction bases unmatched: 5. Clones were read by immunoSEQ multiplex PCR, and TCRdb kept only the in-frame ones, dropping some. This table holds some 400,000 clones, around 86% found once. This clonotype originated in a human donor in a cohort sampled during active COVID-19. The sequenced material came from peripheral blood. The chain combines TRBV4-2 with TRBJ2-5; 8 bases are shared with TRBD2. CDR3 nucleotide sequence: TGTGCCAGCAGCCAGACGGAGCGGGGGGAGACCCAGTACTTC. It encodes CASSQTERGETQYF.